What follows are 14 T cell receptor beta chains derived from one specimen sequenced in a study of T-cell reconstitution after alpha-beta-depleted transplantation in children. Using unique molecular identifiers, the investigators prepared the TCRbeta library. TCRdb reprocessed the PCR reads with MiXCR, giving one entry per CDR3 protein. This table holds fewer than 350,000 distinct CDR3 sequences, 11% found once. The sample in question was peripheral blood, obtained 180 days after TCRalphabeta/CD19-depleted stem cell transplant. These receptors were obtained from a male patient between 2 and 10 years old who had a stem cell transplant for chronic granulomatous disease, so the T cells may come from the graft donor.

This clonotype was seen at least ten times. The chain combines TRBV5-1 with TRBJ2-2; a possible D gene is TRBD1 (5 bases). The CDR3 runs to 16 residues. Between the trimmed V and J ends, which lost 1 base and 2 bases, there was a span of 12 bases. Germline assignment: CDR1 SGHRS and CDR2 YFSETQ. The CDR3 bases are TGCGCCAGCAGCTTGACCCCGACAGACAACACCGGGGAGCTGTTTTTT. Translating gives CASSLTPTDNTGELFF.

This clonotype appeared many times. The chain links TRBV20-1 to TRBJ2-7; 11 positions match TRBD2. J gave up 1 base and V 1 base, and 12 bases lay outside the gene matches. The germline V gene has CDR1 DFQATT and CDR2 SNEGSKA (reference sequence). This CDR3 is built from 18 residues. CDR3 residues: CSARGPRTSGQRSYEQYF. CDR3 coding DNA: TGCAGTGCTAGAGGGCCCCGGACTAGCGGGCAGCGGTCCTACGAGCAGTACTTC.

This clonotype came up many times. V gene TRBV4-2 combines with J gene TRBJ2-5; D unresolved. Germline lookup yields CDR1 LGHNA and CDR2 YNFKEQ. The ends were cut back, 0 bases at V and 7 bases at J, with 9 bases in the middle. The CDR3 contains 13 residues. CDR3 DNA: TGTGCCAGCAGCCAAGATTGGTTAGGGACCCAGTACTTC. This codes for CASSQDWLGTQYF.

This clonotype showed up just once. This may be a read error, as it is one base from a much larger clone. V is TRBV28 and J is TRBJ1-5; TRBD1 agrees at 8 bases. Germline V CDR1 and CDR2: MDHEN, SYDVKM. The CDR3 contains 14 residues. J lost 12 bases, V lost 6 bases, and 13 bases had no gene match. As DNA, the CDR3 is TGTGCCAGCAGGGACAGGGTCGGGGGTTTGCTCCAGCATTTT. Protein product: CASRDRVGGLLQHF.

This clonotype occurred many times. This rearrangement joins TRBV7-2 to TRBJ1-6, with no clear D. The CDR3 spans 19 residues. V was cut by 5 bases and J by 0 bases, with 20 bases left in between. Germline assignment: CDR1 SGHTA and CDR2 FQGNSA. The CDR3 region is CASSPGILGISSYNSPLHF. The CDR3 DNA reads TGTGCCAGCAGCCCGGGGATCTTGGGGATTAGCTCCTATAATTCACCCCTCCACTTT.

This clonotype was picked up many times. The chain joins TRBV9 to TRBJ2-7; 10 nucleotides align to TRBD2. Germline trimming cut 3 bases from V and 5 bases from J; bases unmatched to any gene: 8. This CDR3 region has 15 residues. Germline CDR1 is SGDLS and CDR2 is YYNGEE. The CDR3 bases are TGTGCCAGCAGCGGCAGCGGGAGGGTCCCTCACGAGCAGTACTTC. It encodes CASSGSGRVPHEQYF.

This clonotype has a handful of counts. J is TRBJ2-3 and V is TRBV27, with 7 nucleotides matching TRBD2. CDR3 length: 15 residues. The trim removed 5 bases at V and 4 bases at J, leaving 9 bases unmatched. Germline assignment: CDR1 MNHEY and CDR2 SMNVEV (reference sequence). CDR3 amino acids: CASSGEAGFADTQYF. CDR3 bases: TGTGCCAGCAGTGGAGAAGCGGGATTCGCAGATACGCAGTATTTT.

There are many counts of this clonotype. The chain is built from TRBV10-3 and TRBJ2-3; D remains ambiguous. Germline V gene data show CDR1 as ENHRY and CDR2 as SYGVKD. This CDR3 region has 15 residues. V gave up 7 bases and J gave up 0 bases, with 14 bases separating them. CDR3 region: CAIKDHSASTDTQYF. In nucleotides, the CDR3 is TGTGCCATCAAAGATCACAGCGCTAGCACAGATACGCAGTATTTT.

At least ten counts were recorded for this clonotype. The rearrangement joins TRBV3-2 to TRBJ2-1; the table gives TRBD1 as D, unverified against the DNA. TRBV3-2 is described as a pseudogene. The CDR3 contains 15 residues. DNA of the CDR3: TGTGCCAGCAGCCTCCAGGGCGACTCCTACAATGAGCAGTTCTTC. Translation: CASSLQGDSYNEQFF.

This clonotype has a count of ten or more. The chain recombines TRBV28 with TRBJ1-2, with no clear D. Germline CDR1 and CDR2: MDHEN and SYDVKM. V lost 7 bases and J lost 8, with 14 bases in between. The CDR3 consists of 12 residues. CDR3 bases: TGTGCCAGCACCTTGGGTACAGTCGGCTACACCTTC. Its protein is CASTLGTVGYTF.

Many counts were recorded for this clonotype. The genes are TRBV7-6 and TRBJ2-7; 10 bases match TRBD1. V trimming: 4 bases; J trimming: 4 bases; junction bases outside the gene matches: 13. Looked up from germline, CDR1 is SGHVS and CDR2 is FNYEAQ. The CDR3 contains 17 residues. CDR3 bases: TGTGCCAGCAGCTCCGTCGCCGGGACAGGGGAAACTTACGAGCAGTACTTC. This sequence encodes CASSSVAGTGETYEQYF.

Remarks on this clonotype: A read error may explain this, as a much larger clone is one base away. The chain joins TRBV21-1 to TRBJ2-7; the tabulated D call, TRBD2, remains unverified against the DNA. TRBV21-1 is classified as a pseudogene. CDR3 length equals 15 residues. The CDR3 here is CASSKASGSLREQYF. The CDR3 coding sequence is TGTGCCAGCAGCAAGGCTAGCGGGAGTCTCCGCGAGCAGTACTTC.

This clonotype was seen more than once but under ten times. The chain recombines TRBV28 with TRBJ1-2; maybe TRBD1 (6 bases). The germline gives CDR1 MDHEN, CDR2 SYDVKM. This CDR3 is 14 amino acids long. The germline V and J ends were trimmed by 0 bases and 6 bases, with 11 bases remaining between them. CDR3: CASSLWGGSDGYTF. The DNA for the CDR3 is TGTGCCAGCAGTTTATGGGGGGGCTCAGATGGCTACACCTTC.

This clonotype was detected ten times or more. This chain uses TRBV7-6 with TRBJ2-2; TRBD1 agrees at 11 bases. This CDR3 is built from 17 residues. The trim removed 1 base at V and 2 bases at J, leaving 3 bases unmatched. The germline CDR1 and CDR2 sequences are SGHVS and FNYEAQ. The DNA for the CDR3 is TGTGCCAGCAGCTTAGGGGACAGGGGGTTAAACACCGGGGAGCTGTTTTTT. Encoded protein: CASSLGDRGLNTGELFF.